Listed below are T cell receptor beta chains from one sample, sequenced in a study of shared clonotypes between healthy human individuals. Libraries were prepared by immunoSEQ multiplex PCR; TCRdb keeps only in-frame clonotypes and omits some of them. The sample lists some 2,100,000 clones, around 93% occurring once. Sequencing was carried out using naive CD8+ T cells from PBMCs. The receptors come from a man aged 18 to 30 in good health. Some clones in this sample may be carry-over from other donors' samples. The CDR3 runs from the conserved cysteine through the conserved F or W. A D gene is named only where the DNA matches it firmly. Only some rows state a clone size, as once, few, many or a class for expanded clones.

J | V | D | size | DNA | CDR3
TRBJ2-5 | TRBV7-8 | TRBD2 | - | TGTGCCAGCAGCCCCCGGAGCGGGGGCCCCCTTCAAGAGACCCAGTACTTC | CASSPRSGGPLQETQYF
TRBJ1-5 | TRBV27 | - | - | TGTGCCAGCAGTCCCTTTCAGGGGTTTAGCAATCAGCCCCAGCATTTT | CASSPFQGFSNQPQHF
TRBJ2-2 | TRBV5-6 | - | - | TGTGCCAGCAGCTTGCACACTAGGGGAACCGGGGAGCTGTTTTTT | CASSLHTRGTGELFF
TRBJ2-1 | TRBV28 | - | - | TGTGCCAGCACTCATACCAATGAGCAGTTCTTC | CASTHTNEQFF
TRBJ1-1 | TRBV4-2 | TRBD1 | - | TGTGCCAGCAGCCAAGCCTCCCAGGGCCATAAGACAGGGGAACATCCGGACACTGAAGCTTTCTTT | CASSQASQGHKTGEHPDTEAFF
TRBJ2-7 | TRBV27 | - | - | TGTGCCAGCAGGGTTGCCTACGAGCAGTACTTC | CASRVAYEQYF
TRBJ2-1 | TRBV6-4 | - | few | TGTGCCAGCAGTGACGTGGGCTTTGGCGATGAGCAGTTCTTC | CASSDVGFGDEQFF
TRBJ1-2 | TRBV9 | - | - | TGTGCCAGCAGCGCCGGGACCTCTGGGTACTATGGCTACACCTTC | CASSAGTSGYYGYTF
TRBJ2-1 | TRBV7-3 | - | - | TGTGCCAGCAGCTCTTCGGGGCCAGGGAATGAGCAGTTCTTC | CASSSSGPGNEQFF
TRBJ2-7 | TRBV5-1 | - | - | TGCGCCAGCACCTTGGAGAGGGGCCCCGGGTACGAGCAGTACTTC | CASTLERGPGYEQYF
TRBJ1-3 | TRBV11-2 | TRBD1 | - | TGTGCCAGCAGCGCGGGACAGGGGTTTGGAAACACCATATATTTT | CASSAGQGFGNTIYF
TRBJ2-1 | TRBV27 | TRBD1 | - | TGTGCCAGCAGCACGGGACAGAGCGTATACAATGAGCAGTTCTTC | CASSTGQSVYNEQFF
TRBJ1-5 | TRBV5-1 | TRBD1 | - | TGCGCCAGCAGCCAGGGGGCCAATCAGCCCCAGCATTTT | CASSQGANQPQHF
TRBJ2-5 | TRBV9 | - | - | TGTGCCAGCAGCGTAGAGAACAGGTATAGGGAGACCCAGTACTTC | CASSVENRYRETQYF
TRBJ1-2 | TRBV15 | TRBD1 | - | TGTGCCACCAGCAGAATCCTCGACAGGGCTAAGGGCTACACCTTC | CATSRILDRAKGYTF
TRBJ2-7 | TRBV27 | TRBD2 | once | TGTGCCAGCAGTTTGGGGCCCCTAGTAGCGGGAGGGTTGTACGAGCAGTACTTC | CASSLGPLVAGGLYEQYF
TRBJ2-7 | TRBV11-2 | - | - | TGTGCCAGCAGCTTAGATCGGAACTACGAGCAGTACTTC | CASSLDRNYEQYF
TRBJ1-1 | TRBV2 | - | - | TGTGCCAGCAGTGAAGCGCCGCGGAGCACTGAAGCTTTCTTT | CASSEAPRSTEAFF
TRBJ2-2 | TRBV18 | - | - | TGTGCCAGCTCACCACCTCCCAGGGATAACACCGGGGAGCTGTTTTTT | CASSPPPRDNTGELFF
TRBJ2-7 | TRBV7-9 | - | - | TGTGCCAGCAGCTTAAGGGGATCCGAGCAGTACTTC | CASSLRGSEQYF
TRBJ2-5 | TRBV7-9 | TRBD2 | - | TGTGCCAGCAGCCATACTAGCGGGAGCCAAGAGACCCAGTACTTC | CASSHTSGSQETQYF
TRBJ2-7 | TRBV4-1 | TRBD2 | - | TGCGCCAGCAGCCCAACGCTAGCGGGAGATCTGGCCGAGCAGTACTTC | CASSPTLAGDLAEQYF
TRBJ2-2 | TRBV14 | - | - | TGTGCCAGCAGCCAAGTTCAGTCCGGGGAGCTGTTTTTT | CASSQVQSGELFF
TRBJ2-7 | TRBV19 | - | - | TGTGCCCCTCAGTCGAGGGAGACCTCAAACAGCGTGAGGAGCCGGTCGAGGCGCCACGAGCAGTACTTC | CAPQSRETSNSVRSRSRRHEQYF
TRBJ2-1 | TRBV28 | TRBD2 | - | TGTGCCAGCCGGACTAGCGGGAGGGAATCCTACAATGAGCAGTTCTTC | CASRTSGRESYNEQFF
TRBJ2-1 | TRBV27 | TRBD2 | - | TGTGCCAGCAGTTCATGGACTAGGAGTAATGAGCAGTTCTTC | CASSSWTRSNEQFF
TRBJ2-4 | TRBV29-1 | TRBD1 | few | TGCAGCGTCGAACAGGGGAGACACATTCAGTACTTC | CSVEQGRHIQYF
TRBJ2-5 | TRBV28 | - | once | TGTGCCAGCAGTTTAAGGATTGTGGAGACCCAGTACTTC | CASSLRIVETQYF
TRBJ1-3 | TRBV4-1 | - | - | TGCGCCAGCAGCCCCGACCAGGTCTCTGGAAACACCATATATTTT | CASSPDQVSGNTIYF
TRBJ2-7 | TRBV7-9 | - | - | TGTGCCAGCAGCTTGAGCGACTACGAGCAGTACTTC | CASSLSDYEQYF
TRBJ1-4 | TRBV7-9 | - | - | TGTGCCAGCAGCTTATCGGGGTGGGGTGAAAAACTGTTTTTT | CASSLSGWGEKLFF
TRBJ2-7 | TRBV2 | - | - | TGTGCCAGCAGCGCCGACTACGAGCAGTACTTC | CASSADYEQYF
TRBJ1-4 | TRBV29-1 | - | - | TGCAGCGTTGAAGAGGCCAAGGGTGGGAGCTATGAAAAACTGTTTTTT | CSVEEAKGGSYEKLFF
TRBJ2-7 | TRBV11-2 | - | once | TGTGCCAGCAGCGCCACCCAGGACAGCGCGCCCGAGCAGTACTTC | CASSATQDSAPEQYF
TRBJ2-3 | TRBV27 | TRBD2 | - | TGTGCCAGCAGTCCCAGAAGCCGACTAGCGGGAGTGGGGGATACGCAGTATTTT | CASSPRSRLAGVGDTQYF
TRBJ2-5 | TRBV15 | - | - | TGTGCCACCAGCTCAACCCCACCAGCGGCCCAAGAGACCCAGTACTTC | CATSSTPPAAQETQYF
TRBJ2-1 | TRBV27 | - | few | TGTGCCAGCGGGGACGTAGGCTACGATGAGCAGTTCTTC | CASGDVGYDEQFF
TRBJ1-1 | TRBV6-5 | - | - | TGTGCCAGCAGCCCCTCGGGGATCAACACTGAAGCTTTCTTT | CASSPSGINTEAFF
TRBJ1-2 | TRBV2 | - | - | TGTGCCAGCAGGGCGGGAAGGAGTCCCAACTATGGCTACACCTTC | CASRAGRSPNYGYTF
TRBJ1-5 | TRBV4-1 | TRBD1 | few | TGCGCCAGCAGCCCTAACAGGGGTGATCAGCCCCAGCATTTT | CASSPNRGDQPQHF
TRBJ1-2 | TRBV27 | TRBD1 | - | TGTGCCAGCAGAGGGACAGGGGGCATACTTGGCTACACCTTC | CASRGTGGILGYTF
TRBJ2-5 | TRBV27 | - | - | TGTGCCAGCAGTATAGCGGATCAAGAGACCCAGTACTTC | CASSIADQETQYF
TRBJ2-7 | TRBV28 | - | - | TGTGCCAGCAGTTCTGCTTACGAGCAGTACTTC | CASSSAYEQYF
TRBJ2-1 | TRBV25-1 | TRBD2 | - | TGTGCCAGCAGTGACCCACAGGGACTAGGCTCCTACAATGAGCAGTTCTTC | CASSDPQGLGSYNEQFF
TRBJ1-1 | TRBV28 | - | - | TGTGCCAGCAGTTGGGGACCGGGGGCTTTCTTT | CASSWGPGAFF
TRBJ1-6 | TRBV5-4 | - | - | TGTGCCAGCAGCTCGCCACCGACAGCCAGCTCCTATAATTCACCCCTCCACTTT | CASSSPPTASSYNSPLHF
TRBJ2-7 | TRBV9 | TRBD2 | - | TGTGCCAGCAGCCCTAGCGGGGCCCTGCGAGAGCAGTACTTC | CASSPSGALREQYF
TRBJ2-7 | TRBV5-6 | TRBD1 | - | TGTGCCAGCAGCTTCGGGACAGACTCCTACGAGCAGTACTTC | CASSFGTDSYEQYF
TRBJ2-3 | TRBV21-1 | - | - | TGTGCCAGCAGCAAAGAGGGAGCAGATACGCAGTATTTT | CASSKEGADTQYF
TRBJ2-1 | TRBV11-2 | - | - | TGTGCCAGCAGCCTCAACCGGGACGGAGCCTACAATGAGCAGTTCTTC | CASSLNRDGAYNEQFF
TRBJ2-1 | TRBV4-1 | TRBD2 | - | TGCGCCAGCAGCCAATCCCAAAACCTACTAGCGGGAGTGTCCTTGGTTGAGCAGTTCTTC | CASSQSQNLLAGVSLVEQFF
TRBJ2-1 | TRBV6-6 | TRBD2 | - | TGTGCCAGCAGTCCCAGATGGGGGGGGGATAACGATGAGCAGTTCTTC | CASSPRWGGDNDEQFF
TRBJ2-7 | TRBV7-9 | - | few | TGTGCCAGCAGCCCCCGGGGGCAGCTGTCCTACGAGCAGTACTTC | CASSPRGQLSYEQYF
TRBJ2-7 | TRBV9 | TRBD1 | - | TGTGCCAGCAGCGCAGCCGGGACAGGTACCTACGAGCAGTACTTC | CASSAAGTGTYEQYF
TRBJ1-2 | TRBV19 | TRBD1 | - | TGTGCCAGTAGTTCAACAGGGGGCGTTGGCTACACCTTC | CASSSTGGVGYTF
TRBJ2-3 | TRBV13 | TRBD1 | - | TGTGCCAGCAGCTTAGCAGGGACAGGAAACACAGATACGCAGTATTTT | CASSLAGTGNTDTQYF
TRBJ2-7 | TRBV5-5 | - | - | TGTGCCAGCAGCTTGATTCCCGGAACCCCCTGGGCCTACGAGCAGTACTTC | CASSLIPGTPWAYEQYF
TRBJ2-1 | TRBV9 | - | - | TGTGCCAGCAGCCTACGGACAGCCCGAAACACAAGCTCCTACAATGAGCAGTTCTTC | CASSLRTARNTSSYNEQFF
TRBJ2-3 | TRBV9 | TRBD2 | - | TGTGCCAGCGGTAGCGGGGGGTACACAGATACGCAGTATTTT | CASGSGGYTDTQYF